The 5 T cell receptor beta chains given below trace back to one sample, sequenced in a study of response to subunit inactivated influenza vaccine. TCRdb itself ran the RT-PCR reads through MiXCR, one entry per CDR3 protein. Counted here are roughly 620,000 distinct CDR3 sequences, around 10% occurring once; the ten biggest clones make up 11%. This sample also appeared in a second study, on T cells expressing NK-cell markers. From that second work: With UMIs, 5'RACE template switching was used to make TCR beta cDNA.

The sequences come from PBMCs from blood, collected on the day of vaccination. These receptors came from a man aged 50 or older who received an inactivated influenza vaccine.

The genes are TRBV27 and TRBJ2-7; 8 bases map to TRBD1. V lost 4 bases, J lost 7 bases, and 6 bases stayed unmatched. Germline V lookup: CDR1 MNHEY, CDR2 SMNVEV (reference sequence). CDR3 length: 13 amino acids. The CDR3 DNA follows: TGTGCCAGCAGTTCAGGGGGCCGCTCGGAGCAGTACTTC. Translation: CASSSGGRSEQYF.

The chain uses TRBV4-1 and TRBJ2-1; maybe TRBD1 (5 bases). Per germline, CDR1 MGHRA and CDR2 YSYEKL. The germline V and J ends were trimmed by 1 base and 7 bases, with 17 bases remaining between them. This CDR3 is 16 amino acids long. CDR3 sequence reads: CASSQVDTGAQNEQFF. Written as DNA, the CDR3 is TGCGCCAGCAGCCAAGTTGACACTGGGGCCCAAAATGAGCAGTTCTTC.

The table lists this clonotype with a few counts. The J gene is TRBJ1-1, the V gene TRBV7-2; perhaps TRBD1 as D (5 bases). The V end lost 1 base, the J end lost 10 bases, and 10 bases lay between the germline ends. CDR3 size: 12 residues. Germline V gives CDR1 SGHTA, CDR2 FQGNSA. CDR3 nucleotides: TGTGCCAGCAGCTTAGTCGGGGCCAGAGCTTTCTTT. This codes for CASSLVGARAFF.

This clonotype was counted between two and nine times. The chain joins TRBV7-2 to TRBJ2-2, with a tentative D call TRBD2 (5 bases). CDR1 is SGHTA and CDR2 is FQGNSA in the germline V gene. This CDR3 has 14 amino acids. The V gene lost 3 bases and the J gene lost 4 bases, with 9 bases spanning the gap. DNA of the CDR3: TGTGCCAGCAGCTTCGGGGTCGGCACCGGGGAGCTGTTTTTT. Amino acid sequence: CASSFGVGTGELFF. Full variable domain (missing parts from reference TRBV7-2 and TRBJ2-2): GAGVSQSPSNKVTEKGKDVELRCDPISGHTALYWYRQSLGQGLEFLIYFQGNSAPDKSGLPSDRFSAERTGGSVSTLTIQRTQQEDSAVYLCASSFGVGTGELFFGEGSRLTVL.

This clonotype was found a few times. V and J are TRBV6-1 and TRBJ1-6; D unresolved. V dropped 10 bases and J dropped 5 bases, with 6 bases sitting between them. This CDR3 is built from 11 residues. Germline values: CDR1 MNHNS, CDR2 SASEGT. CDR3 loop: CATHNNSPLHF. CDR3 nucleotide sequence: TGTGCCACACACAATAATTCACCCCTCCACTTT.